This T cell receptor (beta chain) was identified in a study of PD-L1 blockade in urothelial cancer. Across the study: The patients' atezolizumab therapy, 1,200 mg intravenously every 3 weeks, started in the mid-2010s.

The CDR3 totals 13 residues. Germline CDR1 SQVTM, CDR2 ANQGSEA. Trimming cost V 5 bases and J 4 bases; bases outside gene matches: 6. The protocol was immunoSEQ multiplex PCR, while the TCRdb copy is restricted to in-frame clones and leaves out a portion. Of approximately 39,000 clones in the sample, roughly 80% are singletons; the top ten hold around 15%. The time point: pretreatment peripheral blood. Metastatic or locally advanced urothelial carcinoma was present in the patients. The genes are TRBV29-1 and TRBJ2-5, with 8 bases matching TRBD1. The input for sequencing was PBMCs, taken around atezolizumab (anti-PD-L1) treatment. This receptor was taken from a man at least 80 years old with urothelial cancer. For the CDR3, the DNA is TGCAGCGTTAGTAAAACAGGGGGAGAGACCCAGTACTTC. The encoded protein is CSVSKTGGETQYF.